This T cell receptor beta chain was sequenced for a study of T cell responses to AZD1222 COVID-19 vaccine. Some clones are missing from TCRdb's copy, which holds only in-frame ones; the method was immunoSEQ multiplex PCR. The sample lists some 170,000 clones, 90% to 95% occurring once. V was pared by 2 bases and J by 6 bases, with 13 bases between. Germline-derived CDR1 and CDR2 are SQVTM and ANQGSEA. The CDR3 spans 14 residues. The rearrangement links TRBV29-1 to TRBJ1-4; D is unresolved. The sample consisted of peripheral blood, taken 28 days after the second AZD1222 dose. The clonotype originates from an adult who received the AZD1222 COVID-19 vaccine. The DNA of the CDR3 is TGCAGCGTTGAACCCCGAAAGGACCATGAAAAACTGTTTTTT. Translated: CSVEPRKDHEKLFF.